This T cell receptor (beta chain) derives from a study of CD8+ T cells in alopecia areata. Regarding the study as a whole: An increase in clonality over normal scalp was evident in lesional scalp, especially alopecia totalis/universalis. When scalp samples are sequenced, resident alphabeta T cells of normal skin are also captured.

This clone appeared a few times. What it recognizes is unknown. Researchers took lesional scalp punch biopsies and peripheral blood from people who were alopecia areata patients. PBMCs provided sorted CD4+ and CD8+ T cells. CDR3 size: 12 residues. V lost 5 bases and J 4 bases, leaving 12 bases between the germline ends. Germline CDR1 is SQVTM and CDR2 is ANQGSEA. RNA extraction and reverse transcription yielded cDNA as sequencing template. Only in-frame clones appear in the TCRdb table, and some are missing; sequencing was by immunoSEQ multiplex PCR. This table holds about 180,000 clones, around three fifths found once.

The source material was CD4+ T cells sorted from blood, sampled at week 0. The chain joins TRBV29-1 to TRBJ2-7; the D is unclear. This TCR was sampled from a human donor with alopecia areata. For the CDR3, the DNA is TGCAGCGTTAAGGACCGTTGGTACGAGCAGTACTTC. It yields the protein CSVKDRWYEQYF.